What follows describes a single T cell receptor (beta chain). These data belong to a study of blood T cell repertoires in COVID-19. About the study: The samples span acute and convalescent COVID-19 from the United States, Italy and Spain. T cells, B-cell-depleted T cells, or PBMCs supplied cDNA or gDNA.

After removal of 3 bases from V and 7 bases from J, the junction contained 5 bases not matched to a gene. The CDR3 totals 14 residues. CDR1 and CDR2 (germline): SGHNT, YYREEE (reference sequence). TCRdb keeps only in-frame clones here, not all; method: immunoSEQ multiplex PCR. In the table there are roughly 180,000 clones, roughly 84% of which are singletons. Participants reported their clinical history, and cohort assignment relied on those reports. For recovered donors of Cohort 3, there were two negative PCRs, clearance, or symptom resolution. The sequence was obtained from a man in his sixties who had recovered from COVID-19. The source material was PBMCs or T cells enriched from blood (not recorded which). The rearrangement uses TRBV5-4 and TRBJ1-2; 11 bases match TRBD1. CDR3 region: CASSSGQGEIGYTF. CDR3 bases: TGTGCCAGCAGCTCGGGACAGGGGGAAATTGGCTACACCTTC. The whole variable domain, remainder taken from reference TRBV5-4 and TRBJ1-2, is ETGVTQSPTHLIKTRGQQVTLRCSSQSGHNTVSWYQQALGQGPQFIFQYYREEENGRGNFPPRFSGLQFPNYSSELNVNALELDDSALYLCASSSGQGEIGYTFGSGTRLTVV.